This T cell receptor beta chain was obtained from a study of cytomegalovirus exposure and HLA in healthy donors. Trimming took 5 bases from V and 4 from J, leaving 8 bases between them. Germline lookup yields CDR1 DFQATT and CDR2 SNEGSKA (reference sequence). The CDR3 loop spans 11 amino acids. Overall study results and limits: Confirmation was obtained in vitro that a few CMV-associated chains are specific for CMV antigens. Cytomegalovirus-associated status was assigned to about 150 TCR beta chains. Reportedly, diagnosis of cytomegalovirus status by the classifier showed high specificity and sensitivity.

A word on this clone: Antigen specificity is unknown.

Sequenced by immunoSEQ multiplex PCR; TCRdb stores in-frame clones only, minus some. Of about 130,000 clones detected, 75% to 90% appear once; the ten largest clones hold 6.2%. This receptor was identified in a woman in her twenties or thirties in good health and CMV-seropositive. This chain uses TRBV20-1 with TRBJ1-1; a weak D match, TRBD1 (6 bases). Material: PBMCs. CDR3 bases: TGCAGTGCTTACAGGGCCACTGAAGCTTTCTTT. The encoded protein is CSAYRATEAFF.